The 13 T cell receptor beta chains listed next were all sequenced from one sample in a study of OX40 agonist ivuxolimab in advanced cancers. Here immunoSEQ multiplex PCR was the method, and the copy in TCRdb shows in-frame clones only, minus some. This table has tens of thousands of clones, roughly 89% appearing once. This sample comprised CD4+ or CD8+ T cells sorted from blood, obtained in a trial of the OX40 agonist ivuxolimab. The receptors come from an adult with an advanced solid tumor such as melanoma, head and neck, liver or kidney cancer.

The chain employs TRBV7-8 and TRBJ1-4; 10 bases agree with TRBD1. The CDR3 spans 15 residues. The ends lost 2 bases at V and 7 bases at J; junction bases unmatched: 4. The germline V gene has CDR1 SGHVS and CDR2 FQNEAQ. The CDR3 protein is CASSLWDRGSEKLFF. In DNA form, the CDR3 reads TGTGCCAGCAGCTTATGGGACAGGGGTAGTGAAAAACTGTTTTTT.

The gene calls are TRBV15 and TRBJ2-1; the D is unclear. This CDR3 has 11 residues. The V gene's germline CDR1 is LNHNV and CDR2 YYDKDF (reference sequence). V was trimmed by 0 bases and J by 12 bases, leaving 6 bases between them. CDR3 sequence reads: CATSRDQMQFF. CDR3 nucleotides: TGTGCCACCAGCAGAGATCAGATGCAGTTCTTC.

This clone was detected only once. V is TRBV5-1 and J is TRBJ2-6, with D maybe TRBD1 (6 bases). Per the germline V gene, CDR1 is SGHRS and CDR2 is YFSETQ. V gave up 4 bases and J gave up 0 bases, with 14 bases separating them. CDR3 size: 17 residues. CDR3 bases: TGCGCCAGCAGCCTGGGCCAGGGGACCTCTGGGGCCAACGTCCTGACTTTC. It specifies CASSLGQGTSGANVLTF.

J is TRBJ1-2 and V is TRBV10-3; 8 bases map to TRBD1. Germline V CDR1 and CDR2: ENHRY, SYGVKD. The CDR3 runs to 15 residues. J lost 6 bases, V lost 5 bases, and 11 bases had no gene match. The CDR3 loop reads CAISQGTGTGDGYTF. The CDR3, as DNA: TGTGCCATCAGTCAGGGTACCGGGACAGGTGATGGCTACACCTTC.

The chain uses TRBV2 and TRBJ1-5; tentatively, D is TRBD1 (6 bases). The CDR3 length is 13 residues. Germline V gene data show CDR1 as SNHLY and CDR2 as FYNNEI. Trimming cost V 2 bases and J 6 bases, with 8 bases left between them. For the CDR3, the DNA is TGTGCCAGCAGTGAACAGGGGACTCAGCCCCAGCATTTT. It translates to CASSEQGTQPQHF.

This clone was counted a single time. The V call is TRBV7-9, the J call TRBJ2-7, with TRBD2 matching over 7 bases. The germline gives CDR1 SEHNR, CDR2 FQNEAQ (reference sequence). The CDR3 totals 13 residues. V was clipped by 5 bases and J by 3 bases; unmatched bases: 4. CDR3 protein: CASSPSGNYEQYF. The CDR3 bases are TGTGCCAGCAGCCCTAGCGGTAACTACGAGCAGTACTTC.

The genes are TRBV11-2 and TRBJ2-5; 8 positions agree with TRBD2. The V segment lost 5 bases and the J segment 4 bases; nucleotides outside the gene matches: 15. Germline CDR1 SGHAT, CDR2 FQNNGV. The CDR3 contains 17 residues. The CDR3 sequence: CASSPGVGLGLAETQYF. The CDR3, as DNA: TGTGCCAGCAGCCCTGGGGTGGGACTAGGGCTCGCAGAGACCCAGTACTTC.

This chain joins TRBV10-3 and TRBJ1-2; D is uncertain. Trimming removed 0 bases from V and 0 bases from J, with 5 bases in between. Germline values: CDR1 ENHRY, CDR2 SYGVKD. This CDR3 spans 14 amino acids. For the CDR3, the DNA is TGTGCCATCAGTGAGTCGGCGGCTAACTATGGCTACACCTTC. It encodes CAISESAANYGYTF.

Within the sample, this clone is medium-sized. V gene TRBV6-1 combines with J gene TRBJ2-2, with TRBD2 matching 7 bases. Germline V gene sequence: CDR1 MNHNS, CDR2 SASEGT. Unmatched junction bases numbered 9, after V lost 3 bases and J lost 2 bases. This CDR3 comprises 17 residues. The CDR3 is CASSDLGGRINTGELFF. In DNA form, the CDR3 reads TGTGCCAGCAGTGATTTGGGGGGGAGGATCAACACCGGGGAGCTGTTTTTT.

The genes are TRBV19 and TRBJ2-5; 8 bases align to TRBD1. With the DNA end fitting TRBJ2-7 better, the J assignment may be wrong. Germline V gene data show CDR1 as LNHDA and CDR2 as SQIVND (reference sequence). The CDR3 runs to 14 residues. The CDR3: CASSKGQDSYEQYF. CDR3 nucleotide sequence: TGTGCCAGTAGTAAGGGACAGGACTCCTACGAGCAGTACTTC.

Comment on this clone: The junction differs from germline at one of its ends, possibly a read error. This sequence joins TRBV29-1 and TRBJ2-3; no definite D call. Germline loops: CDR1 SQVTM, CDR2 ANQGSEA. The CDR3 is 11 residues long. The CDR3 DNA follows: TGCAGCGTTGAAAGTCGGGCCTACGTAGATTTT. It specifies CSVESRAYVDF.

The J gene is TRBJ2-4, the V gene TRBV5-8; TRBD1 or TRBD2 may be the D gene (6 bases each). The germline V gene has CDR1 SGHTS and CDR2 YDEGEE. The CDR3 sequence is 15 residues long. V lost 0 bases, J lost 1 base, and 8 bases lay in between. CDR3 nucleotide sequence: TGTGCCAGCAGCTTGGGGAGGGGGGCCAAAAACATTCAGTACTTC. Its protein product is CASSLGRGAKNIQYF.

The chain uses TRBV15 and TRBJ1-1; D is ambiguous. Germline CDR1 and CDR2: LNHNV and YYDKDF (reference sequence). V lost 0 bases, J lost 0 bases, and 11 bases lay in between. The CDR3 is 16 residues long. In nucleotides, the CDR3 is TGTGCCACCAGCAGAGATTTGTCAGCCATGAACACTGAAGCTTTCTTT. The encoded protein is CATSRDLSAMNTEAFF.